The rows below give T cell receptor beta chains drawn from one sample of a study of OX40 agonist ivuxolimab in advanced cancers. Assay used: immunoSEQ multiplex PCR; TCRdb lists only in-frame clones, some missing. The repertoire includes 45,000 to 65,000 clones, approximately 88% of them detected once, and more than 10% sits in the top ten. This material consisted of CD4+ or CD8+ T cells sorted from blood, taken in a trial of the OX40 agonist ivuxolimab. These receptors were collected from an adult with an advanced solid tumor such as melanoma, head and neck, liver or kidney cancer. Both conserved end residues are part of each CDR3. The D gene is left open where the match is weak. Clone size is shown for a subset of rows, as once, few, many or a class of expanded clone.

d_gene: TRBD2; v_gene: TRBV7-2; j_gene: TRBJ2-7; abundance: few; CDR3nt: TGTGCCAGCAGCTCTGCCGGGACTAACTCCTACGAGCAGTACTTC; CDR3aa: CASSSAGTNSYEQYF
d_gene: TRBD2; v_gene: TRBV25-1; j_gene: TRBJ2-1; abundance: NA; CDR3nt: TGTGCCAGCAGTCGCACTAGCGGGTATAATGAGCAGTTCTTC; CDR3aa: CASSRTSGYNEQFF
d_gene: NA; v_gene: TRBV18; j_gene: TRBJ1-5; abundance: NA; CDR3nt: TGTGCCAGCTCACCCCTGATGGTGGAGGCCAATCAGCCCCAGCATTTT; CDR3aa: CASSPLMVEANQPQHF
d_gene: TRBD1; v_gene: TRBV5-1; j_gene: TRBJ2-3; abundance: once; CDR3nt: TGCGCCAGCAGCCAAGGTTCACAGGGGACAGATACGCAGTATTTT; CDR3aa: CASSQGSQGTDTQYF
d_gene: TRBD1; v_gene: TRBV23-1; j_gene: TRBJ1-1; abundance: NA; CDR3nt: TGCGCCAGCAGTCGGGGGATGACAGGGGGGTTGTCGGACACTGAAGCTTTCTTT; CDR3aa: CASSRGMTGGLSDTEAFF
d_gene: NA; v_gene: TRBV18; j_gene: TRBJ2-2; abundance: NA; CDR3nt: TGTGCCAGCTCACCTTTTCTGGGCTCCCTTACCACCGGGGAGCTGTTTTTT; CDR3aa: CASSPFLGSLTTGELFF
d_gene: NA; v_gene: TRBV7-9; j_gene: TRBJ1-4; abundance: NA; CDR3nt: TGTGCCAGCAGCTTAGTGGACGGGGGGAAGAGGTCTAATGAAAAACTGTTTTTT; CDR3aa: CASSLVDGGKRSNEKLFF
d_gene: TRBD1; v_gene: TRBV7-9; j_gene: TRBJ1-1; abundance: NA; CDR3nt: TGTGCCAGCAGCTTAGAGGGACAGATAACTACTGAAGCTTTCTTT; CDR3aa: CASSLEGQITTEAFF
d_gene: NA; v_gene: TRBV5-6; j_gene: TRBJ2-7; abundance: NA; CDR3nt: TGTGCCAGCAGCTTGGACGACGGCGGCGAGCAGTACTTC; CDR3aa: CASSLDDGGEQYF
d_gene: NA; v_gene: TRBV9; j_gene: TRBJ2-5; abundance: NA; CDR3nt: TGTGCCAGCAGCGTCCACGGGGGACAGACAAGAGCCGAGACCCAGTACTTC; CDR3aa: CASSVHGGQTRAETQYF
d_gene: NA; v_gene: TRBV6-5; j_gene: TRBJ2-6; abundance: NA; CDR3nt: TGTGCCAGCACCCGAGGTGGGGCCAACGTCCTGACTTTC; CDR3aa: CASTRGGANVLTF
d_gene: NA; v_gene: TRBV7-9; j_gene: TRBJ2-3; abundance: NA; CDR3nt: TGTGCCAGCAGCTTAGCGTTTGCAGATACGCAGTATTTT; CDR3aa: CASSLAFADTQYF
d_gene: NA; v_gene: TRBV5-1; j_gene: TRBJ2-3; abundance: NA; CDR3nt: TGCGCCAGCGGTTTCGGGGCTTCAGATACGCAGTATTTT; CDR3aa: CASGFGASDTQYF
d_gene: TRBD1; v_gene: TRBV28; j_gene: TRBJ1-2; abundance: NA; CDR3nt: TGTGCCAGCAATCGACCGGGACAGGGGAACTATGGCTACACCTTC; CDR3aa: CASNRPGQGNYGYTF
d_gene: TRBD1; v_gene: TRBV7-3; j_gene: TRBJ2-5; abundance: NA; CDR3nt: TGTGCCAGCAGCCCTTCCTGGACAGGGGACCAAGAGACCCAGTACTTC; CDR3aa: CASSPSWTGDQETQYF
d_gene: TRBD2; v_gene: TRBV30; j_gene: TRBJ2-3; abundance: few; CDR3nt: TGTGCCTGGAGTAAGCGGGAGGCAGATACGCAGTATTTT; CDR3aa: CAWSKREADTQYF
d_gene: NA; v_gene: TRBV18; j_gene: TRBJ2-5; abundance: NA; CDR3nt: TGTGCCAGCTCACCATCAGGGGCGGGGCCCGGGGAGACCCAGTACTTC; CDR3aa: CASSPSGAGPGETQYF
d_gene: TRBD2; v_gene: TRBV5-6; j_gene: TRBJ2-1; abundance: NA; CDR3nt: TGTGCCAGCAGTGAGACGGCGGGGGTCGACAATGAGCAGTTCTTC; CDR3aa: CASSETAGVDNEQFF
d_gene: TRBD2; v_gene: TRBV28; j_gene: TRBJ2-3; abundance: NA; CDR3nt: TGTGCCAGCAGCCAAACCCGACTCTCTGGAACTAGCGGGAGGGCGAGCACAGATACGCAGTATTTT; CDR3aa: CASSQTRLSGTSGRASTDTQYF
d_gene: NA; v_gene: TRBV6-1; j_gene: TRBJ2-5; abundance: NA; CDR3nt: TGTGCCAGCACTCCATCCCCGGAGGGGACCCAGTACTTC; CDR3aa: CASTPSPEGTQYF
d_gene: NA; v_gene: TRBV16; j_gene: TRBJ1-3; abundance: NA; CDR3nt: TGTGCCAGCAGCCGGGACTTCTCTGGAAACACCATATATTTT; CDR3aa: CASSRDFSGNTIYF
d_gene: NA; v_gene: TRBV30; j_gene: TRBJ2-2; abundance: NA; CDR3nt: TGTGCCTGGAGTGTTGGTAGGGCGGGGGAGCTGTTTTTT; CDR3aa: CAWSVGRAGELFF
d_gene: TRBD1; v_gene: TRBV7-9; j_gene: TRBJ2-5; abundance: NA; CDR3nt: TGTGCCAGCAGCTTAAGACAGGGGGCCTTGGAGACCCAGTACTTC; CDR3aa: CASSLRQGALETQYF
d_gene: NA; v_gene: TRBV19; j_gene: TRBJ2-1; abundance: NA; CDR3nt: TGTGCCAGTAGTGCACGCAGGGGCCTGAACAATGAGCAGTTCTTC; CDR3aa: CASSARRGLNNEQFF
d_gene: NA; v_gene: TRBV18; j_gene: TRBJ2-5; abundance: NA; CDR3nt: TGTGCCAGCTCACCGGGGAACAGGAGCCCCCAAGAGACCCAGTACTTC; CDR3aa: CASSPGNRSPQETQYF
d_gene: TRBD2; v_gene: TRBV7-9; j_gene: TRBJ2-1; abundance: NA; CDR3nt: TGTGCCAGCAGCTTAGCGGGACTAGCGGCTAACAATGAGCAGTTCTTC; CDR3aa: CASSLAGLAANNEQFF